The 22 T cell receptor beta chains listed next were all sequenced from one sample in a study of cytomegalovirus exposure and HLA in healthy donors. PCR was performed using 60 Vbeta and 13 Jbeta primers. Measured with immunoSEQ multiplex PCR; TCRdb has only the in-frame clones, and not every one. The repertoire holds around 33,000 clones, with around 40% as singletons. Sequencing used PBMCs. The receptor source for this set is a woman aged 45-60 years in good health and CMV-seronegative.

The chain couples TRBV9 to TRBJ1-6; 7 bases match TRBD1. Trimming at V came to 3 bases and at J to 5 bases, leaving 2 bases not matched to a gene. The CDR3 is made up of 14 amino acids. In germline, CDR1 is SGDLS, CDR2 YYNGEE. The CDR3 loop reads CASSGQGDNSPLHF. CDR3 DNA: TGTGCCAGCAGCGGACAGGGAGATAATTCACCCCTCCACTTT.

The rearrangement uses TRBV5-4 and TRBJ2-7; 7 bases match TRBD1. The ends lost 4 bases at V and 0 bases at J; junction bases unmatched: 7. CDR1 is SGHNT, CDR2 YYREEE, per germline (reference sequence). This CDR3 has 15 residues. Here the CDR3 DNA reads TGTGCCAGCAGCACGGGACAGACTGCCTCCTACGAGCAGTACTTC. It yields the protein CASSTGQTASYEQYF.

The table lists this clone with a few counts. J is TRBJ2-7 and V is TRBV5-6; D perhaps matches TRBD1 (6 bases). The germline V gene has CDR1 SGHDT and CDR2 YYEEEE. V lost 3 bases and J 7 bases, leaving 11 bases between the germline ends. The CDR3 runs to 12 residues. The DNA for the CDR3 is TGTGCCAGCAGCTGGGGGCTAGAGGAGCAGTACTTC. It translates to CASSWGLEEQYF.

V usage is TRBV7-6 and J usage is TRBJ1-4; weak D call: TRBD1 (6 bases). The CDR3 spans 16 residues. Germline CDR1 is SGHVS and CDR2 is FNYEAQ. The V gene lost 2 bases and the J gene lost 5 bases, with 15 bases spanning the gap. The CDR3 reads CASSLTSRGLNEKLFF. The CDR3 DNA reads TGTGCCAGCAGCTTAACATCCAGGGGCTTAAATGAAAAACTGTTTTTT.

The chain uses TRBV7-2 and TRBJ1-2, with D possibly being TRBD1 (5 bases). CDR3 length: 15 amino acids. Germline V gives CDR1 SGHTA, CDR2 FQGNSA. V was shortened by 1 base and J by 5 bases, with 14 bases between the two germline ends. The DNA of the CDR3 is TGTGCCAGCAGCTTAGGACTCCCGGGGGGGTATGGCTACACCTTC. This encodes CASSLGLPGGYGYTF.

The chain is built from TRBV7-9 and TRBJ2-1, with 8 bases aligning to TRBD1. Germline V CDR1 and CDR2: SEHNR, FQNEAQ (reference sequence). The CDR3 sequence is 16 residues long. Trimming cost V 4 bases and J 5 bases; bases outside gene matches: 10. This CDR3 is CASSSPDRASNNEQFF. The DNA for the CDR3 is TGTGCCAGCAGCTCCCCGGACAGGGCAAGCAACAATGAGCAGTTCTTC.

This clone turned up a few times. This chain joins TRBV19 and TRBJ2-3; the D is unclear. V lost 4 bases to trimming and J lost 5 bases, with 7 bases between them. Germline V gene lookup returns CDR1 LNHDA and CDR2 SQIVND (reference sequence). The CDR3 has 12 amino acids. CDR3 amino acids: CASSRPRDTQYF. The CDR3 bases are TGTGCCAGTAGTAGGCCTCGAGATACGCAGTATTTT.

The gene calls are TRBV7-2 and TRBJ2-1; D call uncertain. This CDR3 has 13 amino acids. CDR1 is SGHTA and CDR2 is FQGNSA in the germline V gene. The germline V and J ends were trimmed by 1 base and 6 bases, with 7 bases remaining between them. The CDR3 here is CASSLGGPNEQFF. The CDR3 bases are TGTGCCAGCAGCTTAGGTGGGCCCAATGAGCAGTTCTTC.

This clone was observed a few times. CDR3 DNA: TGTGCCAGCAGTTACTCGAAAGTGGAGTATGGCTACACCTTC. Amino acids: CASSYSKVEYGYTF. The chain uses TRBV6-5 and TRBJ1-2, with D uncertain. V was trimmed by 0 bases and J by 5 bases, leaving 10 bases between them. Germline V gives CDR1 MNHEY, CDR2 SVGAGI. This CDR3 comprises 14 residues.

This clone was picked up one time. The genes are TRBV11-2 and TRBJ2-6; the D gene is possibly TRBD2 (6 bases). Trimming pared 0 bases from V and 1 base from J, leaving 7 bases between. The CDR3 is made up of 16 amino acids. Germline V CDR1 and CDR2: SGHAT, FQNNGV. The CDR3 DNA reads TGTGCCAGCAGCTTAGATGCGGGGTCTGGGGCCAACGTCCTGACTTTC. This codes for CASSLDAGSGANVLTF.

A few counts support this clone. This sequence joins TRBV9 and TRBJ1-3, with D perhaps TRBD1 (6 bases). The V end lost 4 bases, the J end lost 7 bases, and 9 bases lay between the germline ends. CDR3 length equals 12 residues. Germline CDR1 reads SGDLS; CDR2 reads YYNGEE. DNA of the CDR3: TGTGCCAGCAGCAACCAGGGGAACACCATATATTTT. Protein: CASSNQGNTIYF.

This chain uses TRBV15 with TRBJ2-4, with TRBD1 matching over 8 bases. CDR3 length equals 18 residues. CDR1 and CDR2 (germline): LNHNV, YYDKDF (reference sequence). The J segment lost 0 bases and the V segment lost 0 bases, leaving 7 bases of the junction unmatched. This CDR3 is CATSRDRGRGQAKNIQYF. CDR3 nucleotide sequence: TGTGCCACCAGCAGAGATCGAGGCAGGGGGCAAGCCAAAAACATTCAGTACTTC.

This chain uses TRBV2 with TRBJ2-1, with a tentative D call TRBD1 (6 bases). Germline CDR1 and CDR2: SNHLY and FYNNEI. V lost 1 base to trimming and J lost 4 bases, with 11 bases between them. This CDR3 region has 15 residues. The chain's CDR3 is CASSEGGTHYNEQFF. The CDR3 bases are TGTGCCAGCAGTGAAGGGGGGACACATTACAATGAGCAGTTCTTC.

The gene calls are TRBV28 and TRBJ2-3, with TRBD1 matching over 9 bases. The CDR3 is made up of 15 amino acids. V lost 3 bases and J lost 6; bases outside the gene matches: 7. Germline CDR1 reads MDHEN; CDR2 reads SYDVKM. The CDR3 DNA is TGTGCCAGCAGTTTTGGGGACAGGGCTTGGGATACGCAGTATTTT. This gives the protein CASSFGDRAWDTQYF.

The table lists this clone with a few counts. V is TRBV19 and J is TRBJ1-4, with a tentative D call TRBD1 (5 bases). CDR1 LNHDA and CDR2 SQIVND come from the germline V gene (reference sequence). V lost 7 bases and J lost 4, with 13 bases in between. The CDR3 covers 14 residues. The CDR3: CASTLDSNNEKLFF. DNA for the CDR3: TGTGCCAGTACCCTCGACAGCAATAATGAAAAACTGTTTTTT.

The chain couples TRBV18 to TRBJ1-2, with no clear D. The germline CDR1 and CDR2 sequences are KGHSH and LQKENI. Trimming took off 2 bases at V and 6 bases at J, with 13 bases between the two ends. CDR3 length equals 14 residues. The CDR3 DNA follows: TGTGCCAGCTCACCATCATCTCCGGGTGATGGCTACACCTTC. Translated: CASSPSSPGDGYTF.

This sequence joins TRBV19 and TRBJ1-2, with a tentative D call TRBD1 (5 bases). Germline CDR1 LNHDA, CDR2 SQIVND (reference sequence). V lost 5 bases, J lost 0 bases, and 10 bases lay in between. The CDR3 covers 14 residues. CDR3 in DNA: TGTGCCAGTAGTGCCGGGGGTACTAACTATGGCTACACCTTC. It specifies CASSAGGTNYGYTF.

The rearrangement links TRBV28 to TRBJ2-1; 7 bases agree with TRBD2. Germline CDR1 and CDR2: MDHEN and SYDVKM. This CDR3 has 15 amino acids. After removal of 3 bases from V and 1 base from J, the junction contained 3 bases not matched to a gene. The CDR3 nucleotides are TGTGCCAGCAGTTTTACGGGGGGATCCTACAATGAGCAGTTCTTC. Translation gives CASSFTGGSYNEQFF. Drawing the rest from reference TRBV28 and TRBJ2-1, the complete variable domain is DVKVTQSSRYLVKRTGEKVFLECVQDMDHENMFWYRQDPGLGLRLIYFSYDVKMKEKGDIPEGYSVSREKKERFSLILESASTNQTSMYLCASSFTGGSYNEQFFGPGTRLTVL.

This clone was found a few times. The genes are TRBV6-1 and TRBJ2-5; the match to TRBD2 covers 12 bases. The CDR3 is 15 residues long. Germline V lookup: CDR1 MNHNS, CDR2 SASEGT. V was pared by 2 bases and J by 2 bases, with 0 bases of the junction left unmatched. The CDR3 DNA reads TGTGCCAGCAGTGAACTAGCGGGGGGGCAAGAGACCCAGTACTTC. This sequence encodes CASSELAGGQETQYF.

The chain recombines TRBV6-6 with TRBJ2-7, with 11 bases that match TRBD1. J lost 5 bases, V lost 8 bases, and 8 bases had no gene match. CDR3 length: 14 amino acids. Germline lookup yields CDR1 MNHNY and CDR2 SVGAGI (reference sequence). The CDR3: CASGRTGGYDEQYF. The DNA of the CDR3 is TGTGCCAGCGGGAGGACAGGGGGCTATGACGAGCAGTACTTC.

The V gene is TRBV5-1, the J gene TRBJ1-2, with unresolved D. CDR3 length equals 14 residues. The germline V gene has CDR1 SGHRS and CDR2 YFSETQ. V was shortened by 0 bases and J by 7 bases, with 13 bases between the two germline ends. The CDR3 DNA reads TGCGCCAGCAGCTTGGAGTCCGCCCGGGGTGGCTACACCTTC. This translates into CASSLESARGGYTF.

The chain has TRBV6-1 and TRBJ2-7, with TRBD1 matching over 10 bases. V gave up 6 bases and J gave up 3 bases; unmatched junction bases: 5. The germline V gene encodes CDR1 MNHNS and CDR2 SASEGT. The CDR3 length is 14 residues. CDR3 loop: CASSGQGGLYEQYF. The CDR3 DNA reads TGTGCCAGCAGCGGACAGGGGGGCCTCTACGAGCAGTACTTC.